This entry describes one TCR beta chain. Its cognate antigen has yet to be identified. No much larger clone is present one base from it, and per-base qualities are unavailable. This specimen belongs to a study of Ad26.COV2.S vaccination and SARS-CoV-2 variants (dated by TCRdb to 2020 to 2023). In terms of the full investigation: Vaccine-arm donors were drawn from COV1001, a multicentre, randomized, double-blind, placebo-controlled phase I-IIa trial of Ad26.COV2.S in healthy adults. Dosing of Ad26.COV2.S was intramuscular, at either 5x10^10 or 1x10^11 viral particles, delivered as one shot or as two shots spaced 56 days apart. TCRbeta repertoire sequencing was used to assess the specificity and breadth of SARS-CoV-2-reactive T cell receptors after Ad26.COV2.S vaccination. The TCR-sequenced set comprised approximately 32 samples: around 20 Ad26.COV2.S vaccine recipients, 5 placebo recipients and 8 SARS-CoV-2 convalescent individuals. Trial participants were randomized into five groups of five: low-dose or high-dose Ad26.COV2.S given once or twice, or placebo on both occasions. Investigators did not know the trial group allocation while performing experiments and assessing outcomes.

CDR1 and CDR2 (LNHDA, SQIVND) derive from the germline V gene (reference sequence). Spanning cysteine to phenylalanine, the CDR3 consists of 14 amino acids. The entry retains the CDR3 DNA only, 42 bases that are in frame from base 1. V lost 1 base and J lost 1 base; the stretch between them is 7 bases long. Overall study outcomes, separate from this receptor: It was noted by the authors that total T cell responses may have been underestimated by the TCR breadth and depth analyses. Non-spike TCR breadth was comparable between vaccine and placebo recipients, consistent with the vaccine containing only spike. After vaccination, substantial breadth of spike-specific CD8+ and CD4+ T cell responses was reported. Higher spike-specific TCR breadth was observed in Ad26.COV2.S recipients than in placebo recipients (P = 0.0014). Comparing responses between vaccine doses or regimens was not something the study was powered to do.

This sample's treatment or condition label indicates: around 19 received Ad26.COV2.S at low or high dose, single or two shots; 5 received placebo; per-sample allocation not given. For vaccine and placebo recipients, the sequenced repertoires came from samples collected on day 63 after the first injection. Between 29 July and 7 August 2020, Cohort 1b enrolled 25 adults aged 18-55 years at one site in Boston, USA. As a vaccine, Ad26.COV2.S was a replication-incompetent adenovirus type 26 vector that expressed a prefusion-stabilized SARS-CoV-2 spike protein derived from the original Wuhan strain. The immunoSEQ Assay was used to sequence TCRbeta CDR3 regions. After extraction, genomic DNA underwent amplification by bias-controlled multiplex PCR, followed by high-throughput sequencing. The paper's processing steps were these. To quantify the absolute abundance of every unique TCRbeta CDR3 region, sequences were collapsed and filtered. T cell fraction was estimated by normalizing TCRbeta template counts to usable DNA, with usable DNA measured through amplification of reference genes found in all nucleated cells. Repertoire TCRs were annotated as SARS-CoV-2-specific when V gene, CDR3 amino acid sequence and J gene were exactly matched to a known reactive TCR set. MIRA supplied the reference SARS-CoV-2 TCR set, which was filtered for enrichment in COVID-19-positive ImmuneCODE repertoires so that public or cross-reactive TCRs were removed. Using the MIRA antigens, annotated TCRs were further analysed by specific ORF or by position within an ORF. Breadth was defined as annotated unique rearrangements over total unique productive rearrangements; depth was the summed frequency of those rearrangements. Two-sided Wilcoxon rank-sum tests were used to compare TCR breadth between groups. The immuneACCESS repertoire file appears here via TCRdb, limited to in-frame rearrangements. These files lack a portion of the clones; in checked studies, under half of the deficit traces to unresolved V genes, and the cause of the others is not known. The D gene and trimming were derived from the DNA, and the V and J assignments and clone size from that table. This sample gives roughly 680,000 clones in total; around 92% of them show up just once. The ten biggest clones cover about 1.5% of the sample.

This TCR derives from a person aged 18 to 65 who received the Ad26.COV2.S COVID-19 vaccine or a placebo. The chain employs TRBV19 and TRBJ2-5, with the D gene not confidently named. The input for sequencing was peripheral blood, taken in a trial of Ad26.COV2.S vaccine versus placebo. Here is the DNA: TGTGCCAGTAGTATAGTGGGCAGCCAAGAGACCCAGTACTTC. Its translation reads: CASSIVGSQETQYF.